A single T cell receptor (beta chain) is shown here with its context. Its target is not known. The data derive from a study of OX40 agonist ivuxolimab in advanced cancers. General study points: Fewer expanded clones were found on average in CD4+ than in CD8+ T cells.

Profiled with immunoSEQ multiplex PCR; TCRdb holds only in-frame clones, not every one. The table includes tens of thousands of clones, 80% to 95% detected once. Germline CDR1 reads SGHVS; CDR2 reads FQNEAQ. The CDR3 is 17 amino acids. V was shortened by 6 bases and J by 1 base, with 21 bases between the two germline ends. The sequence came from an adult with an advanced solid tumor such as melanoma, head and neck, liver or kidney cancer. The sample consisted of CD4+ or CD8+ T cells sorted from blood, taken in a trial of the OX40 agonist ivuxolimab. The chain recombines TRBV7-8 with TRBJ2-5; either TRBD1 or TRBD2 may supply D (6 bases each). CDR3 coding DNA: TGTGCCAGCAGTGGGGGGCGGGTAATTCGCTCCCAAGAGACCCAGTACTTC. It specifies CASSGGRVIRSQETQYF. The full variable domain, with the rest looked up from reference TRBV7-8 and TRBJ2-5, is GAGVSQSPRYKVAKRGQDVALRCDPISGHVSLFWYQQALGQGPEFLTYFQNEAQLDKSGLPSDRFFAERPEGSVSTLKIQRTQQEDSAVYLCASSGGRVIRSQETQYFGPGTRLLVL.